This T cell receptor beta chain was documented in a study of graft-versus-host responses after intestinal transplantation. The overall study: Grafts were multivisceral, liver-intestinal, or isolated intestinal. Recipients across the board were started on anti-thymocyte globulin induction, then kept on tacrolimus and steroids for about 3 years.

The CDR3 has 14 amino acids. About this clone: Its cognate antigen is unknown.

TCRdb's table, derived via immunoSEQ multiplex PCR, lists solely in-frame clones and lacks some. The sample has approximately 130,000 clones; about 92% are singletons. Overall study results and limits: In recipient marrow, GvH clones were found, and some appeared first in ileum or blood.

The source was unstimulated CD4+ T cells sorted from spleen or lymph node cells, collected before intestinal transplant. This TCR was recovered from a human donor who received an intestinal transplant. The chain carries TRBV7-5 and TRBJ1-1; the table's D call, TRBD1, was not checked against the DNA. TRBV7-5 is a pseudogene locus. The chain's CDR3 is CVRSPGQVNTEAFF. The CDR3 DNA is TGTGTCAGAAGCCCCGGACAGGTAAACACTGAAGCTTTCTTT.